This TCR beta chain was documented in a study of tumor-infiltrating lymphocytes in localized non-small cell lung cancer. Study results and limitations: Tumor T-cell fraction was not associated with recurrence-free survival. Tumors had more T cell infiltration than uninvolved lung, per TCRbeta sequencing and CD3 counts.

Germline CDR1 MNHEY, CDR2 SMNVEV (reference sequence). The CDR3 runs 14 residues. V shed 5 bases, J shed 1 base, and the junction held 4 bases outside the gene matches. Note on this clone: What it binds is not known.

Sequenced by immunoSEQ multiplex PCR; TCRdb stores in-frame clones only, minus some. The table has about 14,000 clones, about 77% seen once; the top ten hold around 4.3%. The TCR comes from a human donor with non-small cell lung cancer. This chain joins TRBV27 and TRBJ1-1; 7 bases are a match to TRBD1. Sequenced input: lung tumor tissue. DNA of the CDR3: TGTGCCAGCAGTCGCGGGACAGCGAACACTGAAGCTTTCTTT. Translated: CASSRGTANTEAFF.